The sample holds many counts of the clone carrying this T cell receptor beta chain. The antigen remains unidentified. Stated time point: newly diagnosed GD, antithyroid drugs for less than 3 months. With RNA extracted from PBMCs as input, the TCR library was made. An endocrinology department in Xi'an, China, recruited the patients. Staff took about 9.8 milliliters of peripheral blood and put it into EDTA tubes. This sample was taken from a study of regulatory T cells in long-lasting Graves disease. Study-level results: Persistent disease preferred TRBV28, TRBJ1-2 and TRBJ2-5.

The ends were cut back, 6 bases at V and 2 bases at J, with 10 bases in the middle. This CDR3 is built from 13 residues. Germline CDR1 and CDR2: SEHNR and FQNEAQ (reference sequence). In building TCR beta libraries, iRepertoire HTBI primers were used together with Arm-PCR of CDR3 regions. MiXCR, applied by TCRdb to the multiplex PCR reads, yields one record per CDR3 protein. The sample lists about 500,000 distinct CDR3 sequences, more than 10% occurring once. These data were likewise used in another study, on T cells in Graves' hyperthyroidism and ophthalmopathy. From that study: A set of HTBI primers served as the primers for a first-round RT-PCR of the TCR CDR3.

Specimen: peripheral blood mononuclear cells (PBMCs), collected at new diagnosis, from a patient treated with antithyroid drugs. The source is a woman in her twenties or thirties with Graves disease. The V gene is TRBV7-9, the J gene TRBJ2-5; D is possibly TRBD1 or TRBD2 (5 bases each). CDR3: CASREGNQETQYF. CDR3 DNA: TGTGCCAGCAGAGAGGGGAATCAAGAGACCCAGTACTTC.